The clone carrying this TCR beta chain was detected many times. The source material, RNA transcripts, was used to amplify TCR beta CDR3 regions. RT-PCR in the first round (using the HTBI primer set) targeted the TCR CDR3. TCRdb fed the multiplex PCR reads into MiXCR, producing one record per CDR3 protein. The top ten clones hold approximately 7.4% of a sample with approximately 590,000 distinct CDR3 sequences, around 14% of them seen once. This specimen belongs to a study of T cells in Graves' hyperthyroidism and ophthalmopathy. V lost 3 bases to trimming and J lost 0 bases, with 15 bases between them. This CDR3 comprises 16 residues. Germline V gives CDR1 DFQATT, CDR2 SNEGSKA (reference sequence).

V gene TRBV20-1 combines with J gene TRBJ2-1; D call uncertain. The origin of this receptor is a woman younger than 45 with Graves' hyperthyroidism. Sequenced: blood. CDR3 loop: CSARVSDASSYNEQFF. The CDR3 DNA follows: TGCAGTGCTAGGGTTAGTGACGCAAGCTCCTACAATGAGCAGTTCTTC.